The T cell receptor (beta chain) under discussion was sequenced for a study of blood T cell repertoires in COVID-19. V was shortened by 0 bases and J by 2 bases, with 10 bases between the two germline ends. Germline values: CDR1 LGHDT, CDR2 YNNKEL (reference sequence). The CDR3 consists of 15 residues. Clones were read by immunoSEQ multiplex PCR, and TCRdb kept only the in-frame ones, dropping some. The table includes hundreds of thousands of clones, around 90% detected once. This chain connects TRBV3-1 (or the pseudogene TRBV3-2) to TRBJ2-5; a weak D match, TRBD2 (6 bases). Specimen: peripheral blood. The sequence derives from a man between 18 and 35 years old with active or convalescent COVID-19. CDR3 amino acids: CASSQDGSGQETQYF. The CDR3 nucleotides are TGTGCCAGCAGCCAAGATGGTAGCGGACAAGAGACCCAGTACTTC.